The clone carrying this T cell receptor beta chain was found a few times. Germline values: CDR1 SGHTA, CDR2 FQGNSA. The CDR3 has 16 amino acids. The V end lost 3 bases, the J end lost 0 bases, and 12 bases lay between the germline ends. The data were taken from a study of cytomegalovirus exposure and HLA in healthy donors. At the level of the study: Earlier work reported around 110 million unique TCR beta sequences from 170 million or so T cells.

A multiplex PCR was run with 60 Vbeta primers and 13 Jbeta primers. TCRdb's table, derived via immunoSEQ multiplex PCR, lists solely in-frame clones and lacks some. This sample carries under 200,000 clones, 70% to 80% of them seen once, and the ten largest clones take 1.3%. This sequence originates from a woman between 50 and 59 years old in good health and CMV-seronegative. The chain carries TRBV7-2 and TRBJ1-5, with D hard to call. Sequenced sample: PBMCs. The CDR3 DNA reads as TGTGCCAGCAGCTTCCGGGAGGGAAATAGCAATCAGCCCCAGCATTTT. Amino acids: CASSFREGNSNQPQHF. Together with reference TRBV7-2 and TRBJ1-5, the CDR3 gives the full variable domain: GAGVSQSPSNKVTEKGKDVELRCDPISGHTALYWYRQSLGQGLEFLIYFQGNSAPDKSGLPSDRFSAERTGGSVSTLTIQRTQQEDSAVYLCASSFREGNSNQPQHFGDGTRLSIL.